A selection of T cell receptor beta chains follows, all from one sample in a study of T cell responses to AZD1222 COVID-19 vaccine. Measured with immunoSEQ multiplex PCR; TCRdb has only the in-frame clones, and not every one. The data show some 130,000 clones, around nine tenths seen once. The material sequenced was peripheral blood, taken on day 0 of AZD1222 vaccination. These receptors originate from an adult in good health. Each CDR3 is given with its conserved first and last residue. D genes are given only for firm matches. For some rows the clone size is stated as once, few or many, or as a class when expanded; others skip it.

-	TRBJ1-1	TRBV5-1	-	TGCGCCAGCAGCTTCAGGGATCGGACTGAAGCTTTCTTT	CASSFRDRTEAFF
-	TRBJ1-4	TRBV30	-	TGTGCCTGGAGTAGGGGGACTTATAATGAAAAACTGTTTTTT	CAWSRGTYNEKLFF
-	TRBJ1-2	TRBV5-6	-	TGTGCCAGCAGCTTGGTTGGCAGACACTATGGCTACACCTTC	CASSLVGRHYGYTF
-	TRBJ1-1	TRBV15	-	TGTGCCACCAGCTCGTTACAGTTCACGAGCACTGAAGCTTTCTTT	CATSSLQFTSTEAFF
-	TRBJ1-5	TRBV29-1	-	TGCAGCGTCACCCAGGGTTCTAGTATCGGGGAGCAGCCCCAGCATTTT	CSVTQGSSIGEQPQHF
-	TRBJ1-1	TRBV6-5	-	TGTGCCAGCAGTTATTACGCCATGGCTGAAGCTTTCTTT	CASSYYAMAEAFF
-	TRBJ1-1	TRBV5-6	-	TGTGCCAGCAGCCCGGTGGGGGTAACTGAAGCTTTCTTT	CASSPVGVTEAFF
TRBD2	TRBJ2-2	TRBV19	-	TGTGCCAGTAGTGTCCCGGGACTACAACAACGTAACACCGGGGAGCTGTTTTTT	CASSVPGLQQRNTGELFF
-	TRBJ1-4	TRBV28	-	TGTGCCAGCAGAACCAGGGGAAGTAATGAAAAACTGTTTTTT	CASRTRGSNEKLFF
-	TRBJ1-1	TRBV10-3	-	TGTGCCATCAGTGAACAGGGGAACACTGAAGCTTTCTTT	CAISEQGNTEAFF
-	TRBJ1-4	TRBV28	-	TGTGCCAGCAGTTTATGGGGCAGTCTCAATGAAAAACTGTTTTTT	CASSLWGSLNEKLFF
-	TRBJ2-5	TRBV27	-	TGTGCCAGCAGTTCAAAACAACGGGACACCCTGTACCAAGAGACCCAGTACTTC	CASSSKQRDTLYQETQYF
TRBD1	TRBJ1-5	TRBV19	once	TGTGCCAGTAGTAGGGGGGACAGGATTAGCAATCAGCCCCAGCATTTT	CASSRGDRISNQPQHF
TRBD1	TRBJ1-5	TRBV27	-	TGTGCCAGCAGTTTACAGGGGGCCAATCAGCCCCAGCATTTT	CASSLQGANQPQHF
-	TRBJ1-2	TRBV1	once	TGCACCAGCAGCCAGCCGACAGGGGGCTGGAGAGGCTACACCTTC	CTSSQPTGGWRGYTF
TRBD1	TRBJ1-1	TRBV5-1	-	TGCGCCAGCAGCTTGTCTGACAGGGCGAGGGGCACTGAAGCTTTCTTT	CASSLSDRARGTEAFF
-	TRBJ1-5	TRBV4-1	once	TGCGCCAGCAGCCAAGATCGGGAGCTTCAGCCCCAGCATTTT	CASSQDRELQPQHF
-	TRBJ1-1	TRBV5-6	-	TGTGCCAGCAGCTTGGAACAGGGCTCAAGGTCGGCTTTCTTT	CASSLEQGSRSAFF
-	TRBJ2-1	TRBV19	-	TGTGCCAGTAGCCGAGATTTCGGCTCCTACAATGAGCAGTTCTTC	CASSRDFGSYNEQFF
-	TRBJ1-3	TRBV12-3/TRBV12-4	-	TGTGCCAGCAGTTTGGGGGGAATTAGCACCATATATTTT	CASSLGGISTIYF
-	TRBJ2-7	TRBV7-9	-	TGTGCCAGCAGCCCCCATATTAGGGGATGGGACGAGCAGTACTTC	CASSPHIRGWDEQYF
-	TRBJ1-4	TRBV28	few	TGTGCCAGCAGTTTCCAGGGACCGGGGGGTGAAAAACTGTTTTTT	CASSFQGPGGEKLFF
TRBD1	TRBJ2-2	TRBV5-5	-	TGTGCCAGCAGCTACGCCGGGACAGCGAACACCGGGGAGCTGTTTTTT	CASSYAGTANTGELFF
-	TRBJ1-5	TRBV6-1	once	TGTGCCAGCAGTGAAGCAGGACCAAGCAATCAGCCCCAGCATTTT	CASSEAGPSNQPQHF
-	TRBJ1-2	TRBV27	-	TGTGCCAGCAGCCGTGGCGCGACAACTAACTATGGCTACACCTTC	CASSRGATTNYGYTF
TRBD1	TRBJ1-3	TRBV5-6	-	TGTGCCAGCAGCTGGGACAGGCTAATCTCTGGAAACACCATATATTTT	CASSWDRLISGNTIYF
-	TRBJ2-4	TRBV2	once	TGTGCCAGCAGTGAGGCGACTAATGGCAAAAACATTCAGTACTTC	CASSEATNGKNIQYF
-	TRBJ2-7	TRBV7-9	-	TGTGCCAGCAGACCCGGGTGGGCCTACGAGCAGTACTTC	CASRPGWAYEQYF
-	TRBJ2-7	TRBV5-8	-	TGTGCCAGCAGCAGATCTAGCGTACCCTACGAGCAGTACTTC	CASSRSSVPYEQYF
-	TRBJ1-1	TRBV6-5	-	TGTGCCCCCAGGTCGTCTTCGGCTGAAGCTTTCTTT	CAPRSSSAEAFF
-	TRBJ1-6	TRBV4-1	-	TGCGCCAGCAGCCAAGACTCGGGGGGGAAGAAGAATTCACCCCTCCACTTT	CASSQDSGGKKNSPLHF
TRBD2	TRBJ2-1	TRBV15	-	TGTGCCTCAAAGGCAGGAGGGAGGGCCGAGCAGTTCTTC	CASKAGGRAEQFF